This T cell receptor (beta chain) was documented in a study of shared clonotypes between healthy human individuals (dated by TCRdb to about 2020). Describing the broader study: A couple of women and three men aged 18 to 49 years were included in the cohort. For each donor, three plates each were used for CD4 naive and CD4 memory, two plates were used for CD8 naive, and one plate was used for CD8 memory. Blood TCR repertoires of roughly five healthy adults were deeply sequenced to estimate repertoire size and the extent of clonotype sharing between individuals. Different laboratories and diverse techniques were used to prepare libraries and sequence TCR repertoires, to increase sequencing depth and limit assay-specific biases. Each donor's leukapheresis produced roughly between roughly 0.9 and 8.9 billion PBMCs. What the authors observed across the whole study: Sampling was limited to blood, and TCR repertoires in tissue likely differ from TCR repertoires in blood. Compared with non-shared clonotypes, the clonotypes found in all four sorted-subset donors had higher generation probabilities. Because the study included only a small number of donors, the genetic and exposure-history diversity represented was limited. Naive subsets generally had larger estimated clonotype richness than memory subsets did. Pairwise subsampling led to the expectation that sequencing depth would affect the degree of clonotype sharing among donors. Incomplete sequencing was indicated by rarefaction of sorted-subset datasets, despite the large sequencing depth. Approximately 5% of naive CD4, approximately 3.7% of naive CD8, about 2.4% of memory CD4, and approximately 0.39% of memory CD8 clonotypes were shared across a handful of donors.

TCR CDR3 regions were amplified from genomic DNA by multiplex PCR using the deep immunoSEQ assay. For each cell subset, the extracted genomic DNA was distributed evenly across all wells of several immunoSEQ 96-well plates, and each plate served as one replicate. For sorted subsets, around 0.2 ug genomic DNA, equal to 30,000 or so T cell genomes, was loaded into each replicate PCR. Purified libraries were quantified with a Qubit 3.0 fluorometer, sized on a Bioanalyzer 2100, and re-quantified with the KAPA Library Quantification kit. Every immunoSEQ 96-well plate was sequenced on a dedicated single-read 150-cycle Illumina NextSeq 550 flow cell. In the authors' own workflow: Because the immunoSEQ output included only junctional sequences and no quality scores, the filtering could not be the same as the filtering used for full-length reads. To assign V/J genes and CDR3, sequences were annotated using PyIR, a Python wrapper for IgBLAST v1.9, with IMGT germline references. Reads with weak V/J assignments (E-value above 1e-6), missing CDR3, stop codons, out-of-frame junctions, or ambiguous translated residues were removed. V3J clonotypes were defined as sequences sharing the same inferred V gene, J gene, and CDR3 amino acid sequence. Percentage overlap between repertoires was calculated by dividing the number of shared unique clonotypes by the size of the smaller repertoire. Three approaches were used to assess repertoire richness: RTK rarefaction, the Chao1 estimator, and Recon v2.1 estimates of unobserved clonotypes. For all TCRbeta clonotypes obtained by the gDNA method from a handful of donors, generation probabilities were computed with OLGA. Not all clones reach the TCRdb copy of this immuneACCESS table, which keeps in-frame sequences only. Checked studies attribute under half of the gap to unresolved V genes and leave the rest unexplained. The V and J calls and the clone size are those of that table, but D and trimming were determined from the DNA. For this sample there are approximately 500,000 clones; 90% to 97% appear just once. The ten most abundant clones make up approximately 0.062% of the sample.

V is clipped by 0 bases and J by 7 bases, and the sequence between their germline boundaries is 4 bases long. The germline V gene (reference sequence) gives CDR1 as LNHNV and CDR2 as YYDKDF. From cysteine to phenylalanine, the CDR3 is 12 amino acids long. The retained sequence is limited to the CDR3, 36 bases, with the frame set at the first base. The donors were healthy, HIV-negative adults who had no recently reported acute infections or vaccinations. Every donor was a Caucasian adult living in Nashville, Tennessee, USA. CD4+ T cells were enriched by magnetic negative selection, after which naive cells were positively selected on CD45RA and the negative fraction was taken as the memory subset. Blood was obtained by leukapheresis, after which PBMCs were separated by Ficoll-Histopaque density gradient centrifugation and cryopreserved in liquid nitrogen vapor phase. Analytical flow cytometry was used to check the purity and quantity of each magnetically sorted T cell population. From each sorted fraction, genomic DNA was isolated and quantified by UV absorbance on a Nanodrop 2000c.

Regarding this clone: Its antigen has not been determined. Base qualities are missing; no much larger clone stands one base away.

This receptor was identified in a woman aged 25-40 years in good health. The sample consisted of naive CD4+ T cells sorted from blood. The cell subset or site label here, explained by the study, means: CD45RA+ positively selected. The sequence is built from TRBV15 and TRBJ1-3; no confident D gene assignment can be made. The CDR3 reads CATSRDTNTIYF. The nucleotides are TGTGCCACCAGCAGAGACACTAACACCATATATTTT. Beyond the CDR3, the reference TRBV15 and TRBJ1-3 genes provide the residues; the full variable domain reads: DAMVIQNPRYQVTQFGKPVTLSCSQTLNHNVMYWYQQKSSQAPKLLFHYYDKDFNNEADTPDNFQSRRPNTSFCFLDIRSPGLGDTAMYLCATSRDTNTIYFGEGSWLTVV.